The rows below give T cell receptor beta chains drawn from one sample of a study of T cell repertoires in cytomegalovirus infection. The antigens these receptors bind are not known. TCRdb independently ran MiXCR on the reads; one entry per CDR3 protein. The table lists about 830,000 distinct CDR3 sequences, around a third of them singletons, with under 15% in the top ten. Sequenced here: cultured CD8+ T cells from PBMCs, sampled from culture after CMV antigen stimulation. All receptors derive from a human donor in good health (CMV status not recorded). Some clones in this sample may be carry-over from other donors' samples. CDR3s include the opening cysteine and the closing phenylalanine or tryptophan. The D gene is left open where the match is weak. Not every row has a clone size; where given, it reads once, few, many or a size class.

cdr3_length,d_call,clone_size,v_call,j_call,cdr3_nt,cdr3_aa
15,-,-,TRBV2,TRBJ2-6,TGTGCCAGCAGTCCTGAGGGCCTGTGGGCCAACGTCCTGACTTTC,CASSPEGLWANVLTF
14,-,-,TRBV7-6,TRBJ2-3,TGTGCCAGCAGCTTAGGGGGTAATTCAGATACGCAGTATTTT,CASSLGGNSDTQYF
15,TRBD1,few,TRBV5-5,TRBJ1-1,TGTGCCAGCAGCTTGGAGGGGGCGCGGTGGACTGAAGCTTTCTTT,CASSLEGARWTEAFF
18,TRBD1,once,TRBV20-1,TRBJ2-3,TGCAGTGCTAGTCGAATCCAAGGGACAGGGGATCTGGGGGATACGCAGTATTTT,CSASRIQGTGDLGDTQYF
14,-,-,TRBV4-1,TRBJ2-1,TGCGCCAGCAGCCAAGATAGGGTTTACAATGAGCAGTTCTTC,CASSQDRVYNEQFF
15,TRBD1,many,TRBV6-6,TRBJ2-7,TGTGCCAGCAGTTGGACAGGGGTCCTAGGCTACGAGCAGTACTTC,CASSWTGVLGYEQYF
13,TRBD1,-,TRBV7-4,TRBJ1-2,TGTGCCAGCACCCCGGACAGGGGGGATGGCTACACCTTC,CASTPDRGDGYTF
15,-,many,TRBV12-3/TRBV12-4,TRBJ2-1,TGTGCCAGCAGCTTTTCACGAGGTTCCTACAATGAGCAGTTCTTC,CASSFSRGSYNEQFF
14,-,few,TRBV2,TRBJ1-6,TGTGCCAGCAGTCTGACCCGCTTGGGGTCACCCCTCCACTTT,CASSLTRLGSPLHF
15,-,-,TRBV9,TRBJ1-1,TGTGCCAGCAGCGTAGGTTCTGGGGCGAACACTGAAGCTTTCTTT,CASSVGSGANTEAFF
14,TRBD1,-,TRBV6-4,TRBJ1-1,TGTGCCCGCAGTTGGGACAGAGAGGACACTGAAGCTTTCTTT,CARSWDREDTEAFF
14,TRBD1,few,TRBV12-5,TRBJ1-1,TGTGCTAGTGGTGTGACAGGGGTGAACACTGAAGCTTTCTTT,CASGVTGVNTEAFF
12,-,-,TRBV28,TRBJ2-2,TGTGCCAGCGCACGGTCCACCGGGGAGCTGTTTTTT,CASARSTGELFF
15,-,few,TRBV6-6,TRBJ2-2,TGTGCCAGCATCCCTCGCCAGGGGAACACCGGGGAGCTGTTTTTT,CASIPRQGNTGELFF
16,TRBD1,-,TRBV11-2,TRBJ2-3,TGTGCCAGCAGCCCCTACTACAGGGGCCCCACAGATACGCAGTATTTT,CASSPYYRGPTDTQYF
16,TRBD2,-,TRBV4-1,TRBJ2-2,TGCGCCAGCAGCCAGGTCGGGGGGGCTAGGACCGGGGAGCTGTTTTTT,CASSQVGGARTGELFF
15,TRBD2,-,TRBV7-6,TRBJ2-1,TGTGCCAGCAGCCGGGGGACTAGCGGGGCCTATGAGCAGTTCTTC,CASSRGTSGAYEQFF
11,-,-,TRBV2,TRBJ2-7,TGTGCCAGCAGAGGGTCCACCGAGCAGTACTTC,CASRGSTEQYF
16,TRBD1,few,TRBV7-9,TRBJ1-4,TGTGCCAGCAGCTTAGGGGAGGACAGGGTGACTGAAAAACTGTTTTTT,CASSLGEDRVTEKLFF
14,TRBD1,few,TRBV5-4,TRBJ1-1,TGTGCCAGCCGAGCCGGGACAGTGAACACTGAAGCTTTCTTT,CASRAGTVNTEAFF
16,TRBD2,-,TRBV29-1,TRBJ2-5,TGCAGCGTTAAAGGACTAGCGGGGGCAAGGGAAGAGACCCAGTACTTC,CSVKGLAGAREETQYF
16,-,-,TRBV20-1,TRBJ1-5,TGCAGTGCCAAGGTAGGGGAAGGCGGTAGGAATCAGCCCCAGCATTTT,CSAKVGEGGRNQPQHF
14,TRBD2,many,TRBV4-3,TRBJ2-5,TGCGCCAGCAGCCCCCGGGGGGGCCGTGAGACCCAGTACTTC,CASSPRGGRETQYF
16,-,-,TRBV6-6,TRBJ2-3,TGTGCCAGCAGCGGTCCTATGTCGTCGGGCACAGATACGCAGTATTTT,CASSGPMSSGTDTQYF
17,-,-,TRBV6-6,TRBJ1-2,TGTGCCAGCAGTGTACAGGTAGTCGTTCGGTTCGACTATGGCTACACCTTC,CASSVQVVVRFDYGYTF
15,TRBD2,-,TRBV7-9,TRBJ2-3,TGTGCCAGCAGCTTACAGCGGGGGCTTCTGGCTACGCAGTATTTT,CASSLQRGLLATQYF
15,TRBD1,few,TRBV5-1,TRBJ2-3,TGCGCCAGCAGCCCGGGACAGGGGAGTGTGTATACGCAGTATTTT,CASSPGQGSVYTQYF
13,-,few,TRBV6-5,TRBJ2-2,TGTGCCAGCTATGGAATGGAAACCGGGGAGCTGTTTTTT,CASYGMETGELFF
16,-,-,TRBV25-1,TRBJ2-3,TGTGCCAGCAGTGAATACATAAGGTCTAGCACAGATACGCAGTATTTT,CASSEYIRSSTDTQYF
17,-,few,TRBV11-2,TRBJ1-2,TGTGCCAGCAGCCGTTGGACCTCAGGGGAAGGGAACTATGGCTACACCTTC,CASSRWTSGEGNYGYTF
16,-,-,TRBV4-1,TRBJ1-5,TGCGCCAGCAGCCTGCAGGGGAGGGGAAGCAATCAGCCCCAGCATTTT,CASSLQGRGSNQPQHF
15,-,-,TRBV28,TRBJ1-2,TGTGCCAGCAGTTTGGAGGAGGGAATTAACTATGGCTACACCTTC,CASSLEEGINYGYTF
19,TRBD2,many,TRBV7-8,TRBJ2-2,TGTGCCAGCAGCTTCCAGACTAGCGGGGGGGGTTTTTCCACCGGGGAGCTGTTTTTT,CASSFQTSGGGFSTGELFF
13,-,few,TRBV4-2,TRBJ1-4,TGTGCCAGCAGCCCTCAGATTGGTGAAAAACTGTTTTTT,CASSPQIGEKLFF
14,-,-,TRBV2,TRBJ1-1,TGTGCCAGCAGTGAATTCATAGGGGCTCCTGAAGCTTTCTTT,CASSEFIGAPEAFF
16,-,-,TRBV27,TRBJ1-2,TGTGCCAGCAAACCCTGGGCAGAAGCTTTCAACTATGGCTACACCTTC,CASKPWAEAFNYGYTF
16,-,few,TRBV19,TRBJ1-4,TGTGCCAGTACCGGAGGGCACGGGACTTTTAATGAAAAACTGTTTTTT,CASTGGHGTFNEKLFF
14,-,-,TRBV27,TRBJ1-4,TGTGCCAGCAGTCCGGGAATCTGGGGTGAAAAACTGTTTTTT,CASSPGIWGEKLFF
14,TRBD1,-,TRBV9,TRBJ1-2,TGTGCCAGCCCCCCGGGACAGGGAAACTATGGCTACACCTTC,CASPPGQGNYGYTF